The 31 T cell receptor beta chains below were found in one sample sequenced in a study of blood T cell repertoires in COVID-19. The table came from immunoSEQ multiplex PCR; TCRdb's copy has only in-frame clones and leaves some out. The sample has 120,000 or so clones; around 81% are singletons. What was sequenced was peripheral blood. Every receptor here comes from a man aged 30 to 39 with COVID-19, enrolled during active disease.

This chain links TRBV9 with TRBJ1-3; 7 bases are a match to TRBD1. The CDR3 has 16 amino acids. Germline V gives CDR1 SGDLS, CDR2 YYNGEE. The V gene end was trimmed by 4 bases and the J gene end by 0 bases; junction bases not matched to a gene: 7. The CDR3 bases are TGTGCCAGCAGCACACGGACAGGCCACTCTGGAAACACCATATATTTT. It encodes CASSTRTGHSGNTIYF. Together with reference TRBV9 and TRBJ1-3, the CDR3 gives the full variable domain: DSGVTQTPKHLITATGQRVTLRCSPRSGDLSVYWYQQSLDQGLQFLIQYYNGEERAKGNILERFSAQQFPDLHSELNLSSLELGDSALYFCASSTRTGHSGNTIYFGEGSWLTVV.

V is TRBV12-5 and J is TRBJ1-1; a possible D gene is TRBD1 (5 bases). The CDR3 extends over 14 amino acids. Germline V gene sequence: CDR1 LGHNT, CDR2 FRNRAP. V was clipped by 5 bases and J by 5 bases, with 15 bases between them. The CDR3 sequence is CASGPPGRGTEAFF. The CDR3 nucleotides are TGTGCTAGTGGTCCCCCAGGGAGGGGAACTGAAGCTTTCTTT.

This chain connects TRBV23-1 to TRBJ1-5; D is undetermined. TRBV23-1 is flagged as an ORF with uncertain function. The CDR3 consists of 11 residues. V lost 9 bases and J lost 0, with 3 bases in between. The CDR3 DNA reads as TGCGCCAGTTATAGCAATCAGCCCCAGCATTTT. It specifies CASYSNQPQHF.

This clone was seen ten or more times. The rearrangement links TRBV7-9 to TRBJ2-2; 7 nucleotides match TRBD2. The CDR3 runs to 19 residues. Germline assignment: CDR1 SEHNR and CDR2 FQNEAQ (reference sequence). V dropped 5 bases and J dropped 5; count of bases not matched to a gene: 20. The CDR3: CASSPPVRLAKAGTGELFF. In DNA, the CDR3 is TGTGCCAGCAGCCCCCCTGTGCGACTAGCCAAGGCGGGAACCGGGGAGCTGTTTTTT.

J is TRBJ2-2 and V is TRBV2; 7 bases map to TRBD1. The CDR3 is 15 residues long. Germline lookup yields CDR1 SNHLY and CDR2 FYNNEI. Trimming removed 4 bases from V and 0 bases from J; junction bases left unmatched: 2. The CDR3 DNA is TGTGCCAGCAGTGCCGGGACAGCGAACACCGGGGAGCTGTTTTTT. This sequence encodes CASSAGTANTGELFF.

This clone was seen only a few times. The chain links TRBV29-1 to TRBJ1-5; no firm D call. This CDR3 has 14 residues. Germline-derived CDR1 and CDR2 are SQVTM and ANQGSEA. Trimming removed 6 bases at V and 1 base at J, with 13 bases between. CDR3 amino acids: CSVNEGGSNQPQHF. CDR3 coding DNA: TGCAGCGTGAATGAGGGAGGGAGCAATCAGCCCCAGCATTTT.

A single count supports this clone. This sequence joins TRBV10-2 and TRBJ2-3; 10 positions agree with TRBD2. The CDR3 spans 17 residues. Germline CDR1 is WSHSY and CDR2 is SAAADI. J gave up 2 bases and V 3 bases, and 8 bases lay outside the gene matches. CDR3 residues: CASSDLLAGGPTDTQYF. In nucleotides, the CDR3 is TGCGCCAGCAGTGACTTGTTAGCGGGGGGCCCCACAGATACGCAGTATTTT.

In this sample, this clone turned up once. J is TRBJ2-7 and V is TRBV10-1, with 7 bases fitting TRBD2. CDR3 length: 18 amino acids. V lost 0 bases to trimming and J lost 4 bases; unmatched junction nucleotides: 15. Germline assignment: CDR1 WNHNN and CDR2 SYGVQD (reference sequence). The CDR3 loop is CASSESLALREAGYEQYF. CDR3 bases: TGCGCCAGCAGTGAGTCCCTCGCACTCCGGGAGGCGGGGTACGAGCAGTACTTC.

The J gene is TRBJ1-2, the V gene TRBV7-8, with D hard to call. The CDR3 contains 12 residues. V gave up 3 bases and J gave up 2 bases, with 4 bases separating them. Germline V gene sequence: CDR1 SGHVS, CDR2 FQNEAQ. The DNA of the CDR3 is TGTGCCAGCAGCTTCTTGAACTATGGCTACACCTTC. Amino acid sequence: CASSFLNYGYTF.

The CDR3 DNA follows: TGTGCCAGCAGTTACTCGACGACAGGCCATTGGGGCTACACCTTC. It codes for CASSYSTTGHWGYTF. V and J are TRBV6-5 and TRBJ1-2, with a possible D match to TRBD1 (6 bases). Germline V CDR1 and CDR2: MNHEY, SVGAGI. The CDR3 covers 15 residues. Trimming took 0 bases from V and 8 from J, leaving 16 bases between them.

The genes are TRBV6-1 and TRBJ1-3, with 7 bases lining up with TRBD1. Germline V gene data show CDR1 as MNHNS and CDR2 as SASEGT. The CDR3 spans 14 residues. Trimming removed 3 bases from V and 6 bases from J; junction bases left unmatched: 5. The CDR3 sequence: CASSDGRGENTIYF. CDR3 in DNA: TGTGCCAGCAGTGATGGCAGGGGGGAAAACACCATATATTTT.

The chain links TRBV6-6 to TRBJ2-2, with 8 bases aligning to TRBD1. The CDR3 has 15 amino acids. From germline, CDR1 is MNHNY and CDR2 SVGAGI (reference sequence). V gave up 4 bases and J gave up 4 bases; unmatched junction bases: 5. CDR3: CASSSTTGGTGELFF. Here the CDR3 DNA reads TGTGCCAGCAGTTCTACAACAGGGGGCACCGGGGAGCTGTTTTTT.

This clone is a singleton in its sample. V usage is TRBV7-9 and J usage is TRBJ2-1; D possibly corresponds to TRBD2 (7 bases). The germline V and J ends were trimmed by 1 base and 0 bases, with 13 bases remaining between them. The CDR3 sequence is 17 residues long. The germline V gene has CDR1 SEHNR and CDR2 FQNEAQ (reference sequence). The CDR3 DNA follows: TGTGCCAGCAGCTTAGGGGGGGGCCCGAGCTCCTACAATGAGCAGTTCTTC. It specifies CASSLGGGPSSYNEQFF.

The rearrangement joins TRBV7-9 to TRBJ2-2; possibly TRBD1 for D (6 bases). Germline CDR1 SEHNR, CDR2 FQNEAQ (reference sequence). This CDR3 has 15 amino acids. V was pared by 1 base and J by 4 bases, with 10 bases between. Written as DNA, the CDR3 is TGTGCCAGCAGCTTAGTCCAGGGGATCACCGGGGAGCTGTTTTTT. Its translation is CASSLVQGITGELFF.

The rearrangement uses TRBV5-3 and TRBJ2-6; 7 positions match TRBD1. TRBV5-3 is identified as an open reading frame with a role that is uncertain. The CDR3 sequence is 15 residues long. V trimming: 4 bases; J trimming: 7 bases; junction bases outside the gene matches: 8. In DNA form, the CDR3 reads TGTGCCAGAAGCCCGGGACAGTCGCCCGCCAACGTCCTGACTTTC. Protein product: CARSPGQSPANVLTF.

CDR3 amino acids: CASSQAGSYLGGHEAFF. The CDR3 DNA reads as TGTGCCAGCAGCCAAGCTGGCTCCTATCTGGGAGGCCATGAAGCTTTCTTT. The gene calls are TRBV3-1 (or the pseudogene TRBV3-2) and TRBJ1-1; D call uncertain. The CDR3 has 17 residues. Per the germline V gene, CDR1 is LGHDT and CDR2 is YNNKEL (reference sequence). The V end lost 1 base, the J end lost 7 bases, and 22 bases lay between the germline ends.

The genes are TRBV29-1 and TRBJ2-3; TRBD2 aligns across 7 bases. Germline CDR1 SQVTM, CDR2 ANQGSEA. The CDR3 length is 15 residues. Germline trimming cut 4 bases from V and 2 bases from J; bases unmatched to any gene: 9. Written as DNA, the CDR3 is TGCAGCGTTGTCGGGGCGGGGGAGATCACAGATACGCAGTATTTT. It is translated as CSVVGAGEITDTQYF.

J is TRBJ1-4 and V is TRBV28; D gene uncertain. This CDR3 is built from 14 residues. Looked up from germline, CDR1 is MDHEN and CDR2 is SYDVKM. V lost 3 bases, J lost 6 bases, and 11 bases lay in between. The CDR3 loop is CASSFTGSDEKLFF. The CDR3 nucleotides are TGTGCCAGCAGTTTTACGGGGTCCGATGAAAAACTGTTTTTT. The full variable domain, its missing parts supplied by reference TRBV28 and TRBJ1-4, is DVKVTQSSRYLVKRTGEKVFLECVQDMDHENMFWYRQDPGLGLRLIYFSYDVKMKEKGDIPEGYSVSREKKERFSLILESASTNQTSMYLCASSFTGSDEKLFFGSGTQLSVL.

This clone was counted a single time. The V gene is TRBV7-2, the J gene TRBJ2-5, with TRBD1 as a possible D gene (7 bases). Trimming removed 5 bases at V and 5 bases at J, with 15 bases between. The CDR3 consists of 14 residues. Germline lookup yields CDR1 SGHTA and CDR2 FQGNSA. The CDR3 reads CASSPQGGRETQYF. The CDR3 DNA reads as TGTGCCAGCAGCCCGCAGGGGGGCCGGGAGACCCAGTACTTC.

This clone was recorded a few times. The rearrangement joins TRBV30 to TRBJ2-2; 8 bases are a match to TRBD2. This CDR3 region has 15 residues. Germline CDR1 reads GTSNPN; CDR2 reads SVGIG (reference sequence). Losses at the gene ends were 4 bases for V and 6 bases for J; bases not matched to a gene: 10. The chain's CDR3 is CAWTGTSWFAGELFF. CDR3 nucleotide sequence: TGTGCCTGGACCGGGACTAGTTGGTTCGCCGGGGAGCTGTTTTTT.

The chain combines TRBV30 with TRBJ1-5; 10 bases line up with TRBD1. Germline CDR1 and CDR2: GTSNPN and SVGIG (reference sequence). This CDR3 contains 13 residues. J was trimmed by 7 bases and V by 1 base; bases with no gene match: 1. The CDR3 loop is CAWSADRGQPQHF. The DNA for the CDR3 is TGTGCCTGGAGTGCGGACAGGGGGCAGCCCCAGCATTTT.

This clone is a singleton in its sample. This rearrangement joins TRBV3-1 (or the pseudogene TRBV3-2) to TRBJ2-3; 10 bases are shared with TRBD2. Trimming took 0 bases from V and 6 from J; bases not matched to a gene: 9. This CDR3 region has 17 residues. Germline values: CDR1 LGHDT, CDR2 YNNKEL (reference sequence). CDR3 DNA sequence: TGTGCCAGCAGCCAAGATATAGCGGCTAGCGGGAGCGATACGCAGTATTTT. It encodes CASSQDIAASGSDTQYF.

The rearrangement links TRBV30 to TRBJ2-2; 7 nucleotides match TRBD1. CDR3 length: 13 amino acids. CDR1 is GTSNPN, CDR2 SVGIG, per germline (reference sequence). The V gene end was trimmed by 0 bases and the J gene end by 6 bases; junction bases not matched to a gene: 1. Here the CDR3 DNA reads TGTGCCTGGAGTGTGAGGGGGCCCGGGGAGCTGTTTTTT. The encoded protein is CAWSVRGPGELFF.

Only a few counts were recorded for this clone. The chain has TRBV10-3 and TRBJ1-2; 11 bases match TRBD1. V shed 7 bases and J 6 bases; nucleotides not matched to a gene: 7. This CDR3 is built from 14 residues. Germline assignment: CDR1 ENHRY and CDR2 SYGVKD. The CDR3 loop reads CAITPGQGADGYTF. The DNA for the CDR3 is TGTGCCATCACGCCAGGACAGGGGGCGGATGGCTACACCTTC.

The chain carries TRBV9 and TRBJ1-2; no definite D call. V dropped 0 bases and J dropped 8 bases, with 23 bases sitting between them. Germline CDR1 reads SGDLS; CDR2 reads YYNGEE. This CDR3 is built from 17 residues. The CDR3 is CASSVAPGSGNGEGYTF. The CDR3 nucleotides are TGTGCCAGCAGCGTAGCTCCGGGATCGGGGAACGGGGAGGGCTACACCTTC.

CDR3 loop: CASTSQGAKETQYF. The CDR3 nucleotides read TGTGCCAGCACTTCACAGGGGGCTAAGGAGACCCAGTACTTC. V is TRBV2 and J is TRBJ2-5, with 9 bases aligning to TRBD1. The CDR3 totals 14 residues. Germline-derived CDR1 and CDR2 are SNHLY and FYNNEI. V lost 7 bases and J lost 5; bases outside the gene matches: 8.

The chain is built from TRBV9 and TRBJ2-7; D might be TRBD1 (5 bases). This CDR3 is built from 15 residues. V lost 5 bases and J 6 bases, leaving 21 bases between the germline ends. Germline V gene sequence: CDR1 SGDLS, CDR2 YYNGEE. The CDR3 DNA is TGTGCCAGCAGACTACAGGCAACAACAGGCAGCGAGCAGTACTTC. The encoded protein is CASRLQATTGSEQYF.

This clone was detected once. CDR3 sequence reads: CASSSEGQVYGYTF. As DNA, the CDR3 is TGCGCCAGCAGCTCGGAAGGACAGGTCTATGGCTACACCTTC. This rearrangement joins TRBV5-1 to TRBJ1-2, with 7 bases identical to TRBD1. V gave up 3 bases and J gave up 4 bases; unmatched junction bases: 6. This CDR3 has 14 amino acids. Germline lookup yields CDR1 SGHRS and CDR2 YFSETQ.

This clone has just one count. The chain carries TRBV5-4 and TRBJ2-2, with 9 positions matching TRBD1. Germline V gene sequence: CDR1 SGHNT, CDR2 YYREEE (reference sequence). The V segment lost 6 bases and the J segment 3 bases; nucleotides outside the gene matches: 12. CDR3 length equals 17 residues. CDR3 in amino acids: CASTPRGDRAYTGELFF. In nucleotides, the CDR3 is TGTGCCAGCACCCCACGTGGGGACAGGGCCTACACCGGGGAGCTGTTTTTT.

The chain employs TRBV29-1 and TRBJ1-4; TRBD1 matches at 7 bases. The junction had 10 bases not matched to a gene; V was cut back by 6 bases and J by 6 bases. This CDR3 is 14 amino acids long. Germline loops: CDR1 SQVTM, CDR2 ANQGSEA. CDR3 nucleotides: TGCAGCGTCAACGCAGGGACAGCTTATGAAAAACTGTTTTTT. This encodes CSVNAGTAYEKLFF.

J is TRBJ1-5 and V is TRBV24-1; TRBD1 might be the D (6 bases). Trimming shortened V by 3 bases and J by 5 bases, and 16 bases separated the two germline ends. Germline V gene lookup returns CDR1 KGHDR and CDR2 SFDVKD. The CDR3 is 16 amino acids. This CDR3 reads CATSDPSRGADQPQHF. For the CDR3, the DNA is TGTGCCACCAGTGATCCGAGTCGGGGGGCCGATCAGCCCCAGCATTTT.